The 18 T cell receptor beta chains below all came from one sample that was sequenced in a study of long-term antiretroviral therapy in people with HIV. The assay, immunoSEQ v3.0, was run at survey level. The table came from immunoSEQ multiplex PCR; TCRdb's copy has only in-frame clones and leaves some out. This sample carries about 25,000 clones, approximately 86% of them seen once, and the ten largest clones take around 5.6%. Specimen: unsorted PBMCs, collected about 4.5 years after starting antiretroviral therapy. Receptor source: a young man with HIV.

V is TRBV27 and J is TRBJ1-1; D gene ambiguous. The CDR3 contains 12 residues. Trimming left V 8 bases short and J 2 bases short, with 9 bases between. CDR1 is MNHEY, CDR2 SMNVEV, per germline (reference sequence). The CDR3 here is CASGYSNTEAFF. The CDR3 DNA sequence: TGTGCCAGCGGTTACAGCAACACTGAAGCTTTCTTT.

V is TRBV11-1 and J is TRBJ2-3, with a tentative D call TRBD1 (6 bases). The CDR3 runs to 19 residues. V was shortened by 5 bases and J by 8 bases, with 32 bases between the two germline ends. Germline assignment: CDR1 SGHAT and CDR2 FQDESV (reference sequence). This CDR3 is CASSQEPWRGGDSPGTQYF. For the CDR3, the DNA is TGTGCCAGCAGCCAGGAACCTTGGCGAGGGGGTGATTCTCCCGGTACGCAGTATTTT.

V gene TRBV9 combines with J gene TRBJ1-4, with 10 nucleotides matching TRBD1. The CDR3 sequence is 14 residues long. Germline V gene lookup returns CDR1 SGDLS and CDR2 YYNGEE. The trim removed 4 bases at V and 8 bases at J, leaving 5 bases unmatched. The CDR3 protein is CASSPDRGLEKLFF. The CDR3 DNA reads TGTGCCAGCAGCCCTGACAGGGGGCTCGAAAAACTGTTTTTT.

The CDR3 nucleotides read TGTGCCAGCAGTTACAGGGGTAGGGGCACAGATACGCAGTATTTT. Translation: CASSYRGRGTDTQYF. The V and J genes are TRBV6-5 and TRBJ2-3; TRBD1 is a possible D gene (5 bases). Germline V CDR1 and CDR2: MNHEY, SVGAGI. The CDR3 totals 15 residues. V was trimmed by 2 bases and J by 1 base, leaving 10 bases between them.

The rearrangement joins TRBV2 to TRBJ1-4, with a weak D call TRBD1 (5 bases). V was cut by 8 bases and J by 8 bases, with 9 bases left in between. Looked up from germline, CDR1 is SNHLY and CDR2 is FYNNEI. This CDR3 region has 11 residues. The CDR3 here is CASGTGEKLFF. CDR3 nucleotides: TGTGCCAGCGGGACGGGAGAAAAACTGTTTTTT.

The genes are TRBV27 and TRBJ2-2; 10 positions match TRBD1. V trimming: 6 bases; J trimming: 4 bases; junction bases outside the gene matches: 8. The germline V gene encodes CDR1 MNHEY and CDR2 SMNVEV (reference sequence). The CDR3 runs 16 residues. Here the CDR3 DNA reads TGTGCCAGCAGACCCGACAGGGGGCGGGTCACCGGGGAGCTGTTTTTT. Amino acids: CASRPDRGRVTGELFF.

The CDR3 is CSVGIVWDTDTQYF. CDR3 bases: TGCAGCGTTGGAATCGTGTGGGACACAGATACGCAGTATTTT. This sequence joins TRBV29-1 and TRBJ2-3; no reliable D call. From germline, CDR1 is SQVTM and CDR2 ANQGSEA. V shed 4 bases and J shed 2 bases, with 13 bases lying between them. This CDR3 is 14 amino acids long.

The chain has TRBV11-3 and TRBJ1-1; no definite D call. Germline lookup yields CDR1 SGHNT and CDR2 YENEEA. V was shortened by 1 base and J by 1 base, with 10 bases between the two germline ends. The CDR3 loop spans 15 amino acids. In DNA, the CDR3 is TGTGCCAGCAGCTTAGCGGGTCAAGCGAACACTGAAGCTTTCTTT. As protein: CASSLAGQANTEAFF.

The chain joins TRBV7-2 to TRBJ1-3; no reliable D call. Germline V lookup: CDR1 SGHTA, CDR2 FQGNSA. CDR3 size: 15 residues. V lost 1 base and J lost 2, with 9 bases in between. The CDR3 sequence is CASSLERVPGNTIYF. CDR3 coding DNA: TGTGCCAGCAGCTTAGAACGGGTCCCTGGAAACACCATATATTTT. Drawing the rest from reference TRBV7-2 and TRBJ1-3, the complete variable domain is GAGVSQSPSNKVTEKGKDVELRCDPISGHTALYWYRQSLGQGLEFLIYFQGNSAPDKSGLPSDRFSAERTGGSVSTLTIQRTQQEDSAVYLCASSLERVPGNTIYFGEGSWLTVV.

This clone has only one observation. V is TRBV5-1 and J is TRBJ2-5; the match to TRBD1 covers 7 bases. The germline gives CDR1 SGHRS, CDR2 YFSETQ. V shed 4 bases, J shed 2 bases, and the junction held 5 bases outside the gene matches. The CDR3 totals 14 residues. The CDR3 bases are TGCGCCAGCAGCGTGAGACAGGGACAAGAGACCCAGTACTTC. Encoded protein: CASSVRQGQETQYF. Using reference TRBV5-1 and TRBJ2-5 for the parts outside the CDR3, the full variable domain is KAGVTQTPRYLIKTRGQQVTLSCSPISGHRSVSWYQQTPGQGLQFLFEYFSETQRNKGNFPGRFSGRQFSNSRSEMNVSTLELGDSALYLCASSVRQGQETQYFGPGTRLLVL.

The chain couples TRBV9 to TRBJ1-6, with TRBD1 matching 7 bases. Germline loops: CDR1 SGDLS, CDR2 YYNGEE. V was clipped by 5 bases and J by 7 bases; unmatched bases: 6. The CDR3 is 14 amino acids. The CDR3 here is CASRGGQYNSPLHF. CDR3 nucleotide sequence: TGTGCCAGCAGGGGGGGACAGTACAATTCACCCCTCCACTTT.

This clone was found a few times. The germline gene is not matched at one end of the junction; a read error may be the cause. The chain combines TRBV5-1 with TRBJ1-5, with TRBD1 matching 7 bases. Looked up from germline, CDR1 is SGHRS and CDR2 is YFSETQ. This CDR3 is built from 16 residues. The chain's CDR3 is CASSLSGDSRTSAPAF. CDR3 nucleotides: TGCGCCAGCAGCTTGTCAGGGGACAGTCGAACATCAGCCCCAGCATTT.

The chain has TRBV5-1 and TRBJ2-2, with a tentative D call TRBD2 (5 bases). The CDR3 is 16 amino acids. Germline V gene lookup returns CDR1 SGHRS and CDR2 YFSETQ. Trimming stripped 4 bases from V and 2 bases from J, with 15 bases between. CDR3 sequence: CASSTIGAANTGELFF. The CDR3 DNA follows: TGCGCCAGCAGCACAATTGGAGCGGCCAACACCGGGGAGCTGTTTTTT.

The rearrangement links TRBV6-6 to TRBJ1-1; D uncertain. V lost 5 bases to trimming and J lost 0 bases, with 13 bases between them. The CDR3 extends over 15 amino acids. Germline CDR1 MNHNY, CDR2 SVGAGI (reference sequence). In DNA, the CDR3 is TGTGCCAGCAGTAATTTGCGGCAAATGAACACTGAAGCTTTCTTT. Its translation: CASSNLRQMNTEAFF.

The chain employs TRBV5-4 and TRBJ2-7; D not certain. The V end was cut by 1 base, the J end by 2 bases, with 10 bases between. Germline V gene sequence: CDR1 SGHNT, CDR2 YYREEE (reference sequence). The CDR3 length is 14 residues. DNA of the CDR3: TGTGCCAGCAGCTTGCCGAGACCCCCCTACGAGCAGTACTTC. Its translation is CASSLPRPPYEQYF.

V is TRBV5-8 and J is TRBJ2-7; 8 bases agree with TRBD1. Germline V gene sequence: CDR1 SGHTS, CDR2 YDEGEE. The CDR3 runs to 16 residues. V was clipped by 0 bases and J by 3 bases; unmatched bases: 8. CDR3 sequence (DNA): TGTGCCAGCAGCTTGGAAGGGGGGACAGGATACTACGAGCAGTACTTC. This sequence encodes CASSLEGGTGYYEQYF.

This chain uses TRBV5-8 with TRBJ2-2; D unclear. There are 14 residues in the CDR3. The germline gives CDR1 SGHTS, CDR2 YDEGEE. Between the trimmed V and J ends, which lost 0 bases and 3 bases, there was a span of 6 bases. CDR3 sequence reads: CASSLDFDTGELFF. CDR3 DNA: TGTGCCAGCAGCTTGGATTTCGACACCGGGGAGCTGTTTTTT.

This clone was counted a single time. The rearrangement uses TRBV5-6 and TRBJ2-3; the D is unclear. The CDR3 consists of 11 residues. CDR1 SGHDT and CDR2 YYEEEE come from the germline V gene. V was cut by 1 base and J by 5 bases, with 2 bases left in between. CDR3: CASSLQDTQYF. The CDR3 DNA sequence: TGTGCCAGCAGCTTGCAAGATACGCAGTATTTT.